This entry concerns a single T cell receptor beta chain. This entry comes from a study of blood T cell repertoires in COVID-19. Study-wide context: Some COVID-19 samples were acute and others convalescent; all came from the United States, Italy and Spain. Sources were T cells, B-cell-depleted T cells, or PBMCs; the material itself was cDNA or gDNA.

The V and J ends lost 0 bases and 6 bases, in that order; junction bases with no gene match: 5. The CDR3 spans 15 residues. CDR1 and CDR2 from the germline V gene are GTSNPN and SVGIG (reference sequence). As originally analysed: Counts of nucleated cells, estimated from reference gene primer amplification, were obtained. TCRdb's table, derived via immunoSEQ multiplex PCR, lists solely in-frame clones and lacks some. The V and J calls and clone size were taken over from that table, and D and trimming were inferred from the DNA. The repertoire holds approximately 88,000 clones, with less than 85% as singletons.

The sequencing input was peripheral blood. This sequence was found in a woman of 80 years or more with acute or convalescent COVID-19. The rearrangement uses TRBV30 and TRBJ2-2, with 9 nucleotides matching TRBD1. Written as DNA, the CDR3 is TGTGCCTGGAGTGTTTTGGGACAGGGCCCCGGGGAGCTGTTTTTT. Translated: CAWSVLGQGPGELFF.